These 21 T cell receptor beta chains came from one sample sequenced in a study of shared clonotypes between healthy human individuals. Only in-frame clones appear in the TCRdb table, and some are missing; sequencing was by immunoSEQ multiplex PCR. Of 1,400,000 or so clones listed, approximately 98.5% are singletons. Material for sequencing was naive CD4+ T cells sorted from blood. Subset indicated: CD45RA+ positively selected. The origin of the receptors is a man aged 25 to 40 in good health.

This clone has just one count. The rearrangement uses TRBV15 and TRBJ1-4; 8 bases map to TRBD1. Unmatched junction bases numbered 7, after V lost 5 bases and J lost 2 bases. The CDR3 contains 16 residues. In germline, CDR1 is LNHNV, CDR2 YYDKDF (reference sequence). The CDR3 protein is CATSFGQGPTNEKLFF. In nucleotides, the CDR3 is TGTGCCACCAGCTTCGGACAGGGACCCACTAATGAAAAACTGTTTTTT.

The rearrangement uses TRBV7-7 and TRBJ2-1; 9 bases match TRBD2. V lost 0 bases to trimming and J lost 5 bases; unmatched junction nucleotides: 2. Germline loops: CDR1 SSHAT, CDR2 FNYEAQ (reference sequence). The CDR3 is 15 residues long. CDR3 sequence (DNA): TGTGCCAGCAGCTTAGCCAGCGGGAGGAACAATGAGCAGTTCTTC. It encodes CASSLASGRNNEQFF.

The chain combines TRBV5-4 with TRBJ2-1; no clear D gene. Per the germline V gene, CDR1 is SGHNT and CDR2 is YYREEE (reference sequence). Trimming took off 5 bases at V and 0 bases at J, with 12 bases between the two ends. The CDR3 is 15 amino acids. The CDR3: CASRPLSGSYNEQFF. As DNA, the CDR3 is TGTGCCAGCAGACCCCTATCGGGCTCCTACAATGAGCAGTTCTTC.

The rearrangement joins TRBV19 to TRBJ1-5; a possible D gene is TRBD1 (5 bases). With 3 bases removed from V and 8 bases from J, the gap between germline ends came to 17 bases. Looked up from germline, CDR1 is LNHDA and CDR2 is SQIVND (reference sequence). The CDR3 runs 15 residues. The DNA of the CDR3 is TGTGCCAGTAGTATGGCCCTCAGACAGTTTGAGCCCCAGCATTTT. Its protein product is CASSMALRQFEPQHF.

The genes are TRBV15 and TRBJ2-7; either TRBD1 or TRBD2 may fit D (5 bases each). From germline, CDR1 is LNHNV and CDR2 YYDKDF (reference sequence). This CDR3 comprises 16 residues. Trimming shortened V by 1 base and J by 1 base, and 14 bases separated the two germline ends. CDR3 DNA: TGTGCCACCAGCAGAGTGGATTCGGGACCTTCCTACGAGCAGTACTTC. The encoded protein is CATSRVDSGPSYEQYF. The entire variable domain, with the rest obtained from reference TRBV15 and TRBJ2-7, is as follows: DAMVIQNPRYQVTQFGKPVTLSCSQTLNHNVMYWYQQKSSQAPKLLFHYYDKDFNNEADTPDNFQSRRPNTSFCFLDIRSPGLGDTAMYLCATSRVDSGPSYEQYFGPGTRLTVT.

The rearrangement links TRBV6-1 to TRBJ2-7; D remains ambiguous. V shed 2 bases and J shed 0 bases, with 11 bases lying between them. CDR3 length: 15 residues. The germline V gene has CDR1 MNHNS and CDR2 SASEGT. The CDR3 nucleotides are TGTGCCAGCAGTGAACAATCCCTCCTCTCCTACGAGCAGTACTTC. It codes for CASSEQSLLSYEQYF.

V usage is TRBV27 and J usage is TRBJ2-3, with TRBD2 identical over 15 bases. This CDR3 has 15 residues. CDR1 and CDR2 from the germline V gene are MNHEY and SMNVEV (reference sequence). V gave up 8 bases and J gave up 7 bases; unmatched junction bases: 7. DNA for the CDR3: TGTGCCAGCCAGATTGGGACTAGCGGGAGGTATACGCAGTATTTT. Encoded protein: CASQIGTSGRYTQYF.

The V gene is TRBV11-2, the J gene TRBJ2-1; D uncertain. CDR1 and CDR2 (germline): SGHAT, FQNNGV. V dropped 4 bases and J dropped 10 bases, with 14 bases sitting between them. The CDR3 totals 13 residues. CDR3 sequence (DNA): TGTGCCAGCAGCTCCCCCGCCCGTTCAGAGCAGTTCTTC. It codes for CASSSPARSEQFF.

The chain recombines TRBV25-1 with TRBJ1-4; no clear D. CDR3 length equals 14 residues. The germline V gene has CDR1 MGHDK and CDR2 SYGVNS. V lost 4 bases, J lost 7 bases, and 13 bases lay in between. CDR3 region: CASSGEGFREKLFF. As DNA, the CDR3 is TGTGCCAGCAGTGGCGAAGGGTTTCGTGAAAAACTGTTTTTT.

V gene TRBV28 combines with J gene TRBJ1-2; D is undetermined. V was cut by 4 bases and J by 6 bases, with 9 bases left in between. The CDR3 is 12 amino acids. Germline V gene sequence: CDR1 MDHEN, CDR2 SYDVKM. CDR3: CASSSPTHGYTF. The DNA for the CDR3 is TGTGCCAGCAGTTCCCCGACGCATGGCTACACCTTC.

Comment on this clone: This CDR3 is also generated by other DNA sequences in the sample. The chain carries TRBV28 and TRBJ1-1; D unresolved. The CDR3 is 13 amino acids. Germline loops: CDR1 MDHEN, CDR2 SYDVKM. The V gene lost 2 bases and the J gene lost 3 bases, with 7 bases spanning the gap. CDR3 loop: CASSLDRYTEAFF. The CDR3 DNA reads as TGTGCCAGCAGTTTAGACCGATACACTGAAGCTTTCTTT.

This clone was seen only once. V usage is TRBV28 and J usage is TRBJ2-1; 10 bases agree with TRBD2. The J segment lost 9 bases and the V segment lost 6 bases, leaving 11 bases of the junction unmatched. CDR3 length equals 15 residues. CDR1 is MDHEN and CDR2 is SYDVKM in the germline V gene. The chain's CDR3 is CASRSSGRALGEQFF. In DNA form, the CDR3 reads TGTGCCAGCAGATCCAGCGGGAGGGCGTTAGGTGAGCAGTTCTTC.

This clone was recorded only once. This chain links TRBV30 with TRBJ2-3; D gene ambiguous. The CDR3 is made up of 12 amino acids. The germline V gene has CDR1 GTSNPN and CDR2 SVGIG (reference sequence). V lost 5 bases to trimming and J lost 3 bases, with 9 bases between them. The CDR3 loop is CAWAPVTDTQYF. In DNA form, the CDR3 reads TGTGCCTGGGCCCCGGTTACAGATACGCAGTATTTT.

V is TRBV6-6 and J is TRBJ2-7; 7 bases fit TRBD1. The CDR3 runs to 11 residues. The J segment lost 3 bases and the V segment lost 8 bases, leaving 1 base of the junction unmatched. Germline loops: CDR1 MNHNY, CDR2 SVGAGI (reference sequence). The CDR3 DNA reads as TGTGCCAGCCGGACAGGCTACGAGCAGTACTTC. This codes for CASRTGYEQYF.

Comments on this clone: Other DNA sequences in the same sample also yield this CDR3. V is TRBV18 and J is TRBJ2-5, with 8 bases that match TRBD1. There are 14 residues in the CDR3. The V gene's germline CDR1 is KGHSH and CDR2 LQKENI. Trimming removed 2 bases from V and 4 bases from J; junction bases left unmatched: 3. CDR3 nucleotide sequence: TGTGCCAGCTCACCAGGGACAGGTGCAGAGACCCAGTACTTC. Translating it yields CASSPGTGAETQYF.

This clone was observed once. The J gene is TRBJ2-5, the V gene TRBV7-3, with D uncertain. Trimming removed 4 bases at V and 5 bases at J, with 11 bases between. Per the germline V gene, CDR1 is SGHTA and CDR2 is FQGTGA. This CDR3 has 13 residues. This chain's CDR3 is CASSSLYGETQYF. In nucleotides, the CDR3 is TGTGCCAGCAGCTCACTGTATGGGGAGACCCAGTACTTC. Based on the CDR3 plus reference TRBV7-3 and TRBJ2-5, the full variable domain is GAGVSQTPSNKVTEKGKYVELRCDPISGHTALYWYRQSLGQGPEFLIYFQGTGAADDSGLPNDRFFAVRPEGSVSTLKIQRTERGDSAVYLCASSSLYGETQYFGPGTRLLVL.

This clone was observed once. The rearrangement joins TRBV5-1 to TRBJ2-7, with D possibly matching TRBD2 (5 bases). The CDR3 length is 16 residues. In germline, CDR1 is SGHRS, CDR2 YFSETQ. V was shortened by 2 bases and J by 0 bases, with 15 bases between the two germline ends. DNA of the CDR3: TGCGCCAGCAGCTTCGGTCGGGATGGATCCTCCTACGAGCAGTACTTC. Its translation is CASSFGRDGSSYEQYF.

The chain's CDR3 is CAWSDRGLAGINVIETQYF. DNA of the CDR3: TGTGCCTGGAGTGACAGGGGACTAGCGGGAATAAACGTTATCGAGACCCAGTACTTC. The chain links TRBV30 to TRBJ2-5; TRBD2 agrees at 13 bases. Germline V gives CDR1 GTSNPN, CDR2 SVGIG (reference sequence). The junction had 16 bases not matched to a gene; V was cut back by 1 base and J by 5 bases. This CDR3 spans 19 amino acids.

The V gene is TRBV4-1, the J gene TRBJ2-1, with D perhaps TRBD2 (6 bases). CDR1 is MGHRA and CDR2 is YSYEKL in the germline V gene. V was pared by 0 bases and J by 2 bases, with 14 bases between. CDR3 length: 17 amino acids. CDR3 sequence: CASSQDEGGIAYNEQFF. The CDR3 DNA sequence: TGCGCCAGCAGCCAAGATGAAGGCGGGATCGCCTACAATGAGCAGTTCTTC.

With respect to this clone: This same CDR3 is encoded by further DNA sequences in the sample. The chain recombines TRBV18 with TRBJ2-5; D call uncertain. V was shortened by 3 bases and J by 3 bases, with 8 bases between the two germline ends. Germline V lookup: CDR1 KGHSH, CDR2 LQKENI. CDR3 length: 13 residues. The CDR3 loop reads CASSPLAKETQYF. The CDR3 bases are TGTGCCAGCTCACCCCTGGCCAAAGAGACCCAGTACTTC.

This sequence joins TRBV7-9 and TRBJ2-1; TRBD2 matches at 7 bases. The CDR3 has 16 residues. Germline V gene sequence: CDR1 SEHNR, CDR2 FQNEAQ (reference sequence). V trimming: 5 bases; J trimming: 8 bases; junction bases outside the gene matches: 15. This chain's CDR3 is CASSARDYQGGYEQFF. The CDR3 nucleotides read TGTGCCAGCAGCGCCCGGGACTACCAGGGAGGGTATGAGCAGTTCTTC.